This T cell receptor beta chain was retrieved from a study of molecular identifiers for immune sequencing clone quantification. Across the study: Four of five splits of RNA from around 18,000 or 91,000 naive CD8 cells were sequenced in replicates.

As regards this clonotype: What it binds is unknown. The missing conserved phenylalanine or tryptophan at the end of this CDR3 makes a read error likely. The DNA is omitted, as the CDR3 cannot be located on it reliably, and the CDR3 follows TCRdb's listing.

TCRdb independently ran MiXCR on the PCR reads; one entry per CDR3 protein. The sample contains approximately 550,000 distinct CDR3 sequences, about 25% of which appear only once. CDR1 is SGHDT and CDR2 is YYEEEE in the germline V gene. The CDR3 is 16 residues long, counting both termini. Study-wide results and limits: Sizes of highly expanded clones could be underestimated through identical TCRs sharing a barcode. Clones above 20 RNA copies contained over 97% of effector molecules but under 1% of naive ones.

The chain carries TRBV5-6 and TRBJ2-2; the D call TRBD2 from the table was never checked on the DNA. Sequencing was performed on naive CD8+ T cells from blood, with Jurkat cell RNA spiked in. Subset reported: FACS-sorted CD8+CD4-CCR7+CD45RA+ naive T cells. This TCR was recovered from a human donor in good health. Some libraries in this study had Jurkat cell RNA spiked in. The CDR3 sequence: CASSFAAGRGTGELLV.